This TCR beta chain was obtained from a study of vaccination and CD4 T cells after COVID-19. For the study at large: Collection of post-COVID samples occurred a median roughly 110 days after diagnosis, spanning a range of 35 to 161. Following dose two, a median around 65 days (range 14 to 241) passed before post-vaccine samples were taken.

Germline V gene lookup returns CDR1 LNHDA and CDR2 SQIVND (reference sequence). CDR3 size: 15 residues. V was pared by 7 bases and J by 2 bases, with 12 bases between. With respect to this clonotype: As yet, its antigen is unknown.

Cultured CD4+ T-cell DNA underwent Oncomine TCR Beta short-read sequencing. TCRdb independently ran MiXCR on the PCR reads; one entry per CDR3 protein. The table records around 15,000 distinct CDR3 sequences, approximately 56% of them present only once. This sample's treatment: approximately nine-day PBMC culture with coronavirus spike peptide pools or control peptides (ViraFEST assay). This sequence joins TRBV19 and TRBJ2-6; D ambiguous. This TCR came from a human donor who had recovered from COVID-19. Sequences were obtained from CD4+ T cells from blood, cultured in vitro. CDR3 DNA: TGTGCCAGTACCGATGGAATACCTGGGGCCAACGTCCTGACTTTC. Translated: CASTDGIPGANVLTF.